This T cell receptor (beta chain) came from a study of somatic mutations in cytotoxic T cells in rheumatoid arthritis. About the study: A subset of V beta antibody-stained T-cell populations was isolated by flow sorting, reaching nearly 100% purity, and this subset included V beta1+ cells that went on to TCRB sequencing. Whole-study results and caveats: Significant differences in CD8+ T-cell clonality were not found between rheumatoid arthritis patients and healthy controls (age-matched).

This CDR3 comprises 15 residues. CDR1 is SGHDT and CDR2 is YYEEEE in the germline V gene. V gave up 2 bases and J gave up 3 bases, with 15 bases separating them. Isolation of the CD4+ and CD8+ populations was accomplished via positive magnetic bead selection, with purity assessed by flow cytometry. Comments on this clone: Its antigen remains unidentified.

Assay used: immunoSEQ multiplex PCR; TCRdb lists only in-frame clones, some missing. This sample carries some 12,000 clones, more than 65% of them seen once, and the ten largest clones take under 50%. The sequence came from a man aged 60 to 69 in good health. This chain connects TRBV5-6 to TRBJ2-7; D gene unclear. The sample was CD8+ T cells sorted from blood. CDR3 nucleotide sequence: TGTGCCAGCAGCTTCTCACCCTCTGGGAACTACGAGCAGTACTTC. Its protein product is CASSFSPSGNYEQYF. Full variable domain (rest looked up from reference TRBV5-6 and TRBJ2-7): DAGVTQSPTHLIKTRGQQVTLRCSPKSGHDTVSWYQQALGQGPQFIFQYYEEEERQRGNFPDRFSGHQFPNYSSELNVNALLLGDSALYLCASSFSPSGNYEQYFGPGTRLTVT.